This T cell receptor (beta chain) was recorded in a study of CD8 T cells in ankylosing spondylitis. This clonotype has a count of ten or more. Its antigen is as yet unknown. V gave up 8 bases and J gave up 6 bases, with 11 bases separating them. The CDR3 runs 11 residues. Germline CDR1 reads MNHEY; CDR2 reads SMNVEV (reference sequence). TCRdb fed the 5' RACE reads into MiXCR, producing one record per CDR3 protein. The sample has more than 300,000 distinct CDR3 sequences, roughly 10% seen once. Study results and limitations: The study looked at matched synovial fluid samples from ankylosing spondylitis patients. Disease-linked clones were reported to be significantly enriched there. Ankylosing spondylitis blood appeared to carry a characteristic TCR beta motif of roughly 8 highly homologous variants.

The genes are TRBV27 and TRBJ2-7; D not certain. This TCR was recovered from a female donor with ankylosing spondylitis or in good health (not recorded which). Sequenced material: blood, either unsorted or a sorted T cell fraction (not recorded which). CDR3 DNA sequence: TGTGCCAGCTTTAAGAGAGGCGAGCAGTACTTC. This gives the protein CASFKRGEQYF.